This T cell receptor beta chain appears in the sequencing data of a study of blood T cells in healthy people across ages. Study results and limitations: Strong correlation existed between TCR beta diversity and naive T cell percentage.

In germline, CDR1 is MNHEY, CDR2 SMNVEV (reference sequence). This CDR3 has 9 residues. A sample-barcoded 5' primer and a J-beta primer mix were used in a second PCR of about 7 to 12 cycles. Using its own MiXCR run on the 5' RACE reads, TCRdb lists one record per CDR3 protein. Of hundreds of thousands of distinct CDR3 sequences in the sample, roughly 64% were seen once. For this clonotype: What it binds is unknown.

The sequenced sample was blood. The genes are TRBV27 and TRBJ2-4; D is ambiguous. The J call may be faulty, since TRBJ2-7 better matches the DNA end. The sequence was collected from a man aged 30 to 39 in good health. CDR3 protein: CASSNEQYF. The CDR3 DNA follows: TGTGCCAGCAGTAACGAGCAGTACTTC.